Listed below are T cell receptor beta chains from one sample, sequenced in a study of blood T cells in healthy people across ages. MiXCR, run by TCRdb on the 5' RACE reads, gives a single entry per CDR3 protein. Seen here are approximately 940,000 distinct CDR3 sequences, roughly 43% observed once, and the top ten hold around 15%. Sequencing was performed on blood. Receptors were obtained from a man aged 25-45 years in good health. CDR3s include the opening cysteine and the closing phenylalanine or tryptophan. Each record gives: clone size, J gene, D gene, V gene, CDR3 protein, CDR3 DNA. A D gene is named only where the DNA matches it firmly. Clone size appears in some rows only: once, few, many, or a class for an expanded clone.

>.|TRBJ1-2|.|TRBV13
CASSSGRGYDYTF
TGTGCCAGCAGCTCAGGGAGAGGCTATGACTACACCTTC
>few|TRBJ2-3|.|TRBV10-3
CAIAGEITDTQYF
TGTGCCATTGCCGGGGAAATAACAGATACGCAGTATTTT
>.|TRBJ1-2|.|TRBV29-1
CSVEGAGTDPSLGYTF
TGCAGCGTTGAAGGGGCGGGCACAGACCCCAGTCTTGGCTACACCTTC
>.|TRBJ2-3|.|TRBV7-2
CASSLGLRADTQYF
TGTGCCAGCAGCTTAGGGCTAAGGGCAGATACGCAGTATTTT
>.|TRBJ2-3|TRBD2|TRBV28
CASSLTPTGGFTDTQYF
TGTGCCAGCAGTTTGACCCCCACGGGGGGGTTCACAGATACGCAGTATTTT
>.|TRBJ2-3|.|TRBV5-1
CASTSKQGGDTQYF
TGCGCCAGCACCTCCAAGCAGGGGGGAGATACGCAGTATTTT
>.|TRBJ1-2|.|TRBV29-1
CSVINRDYGYTF
TGCAGCGTTATAAACAGGGACTATGGCTACACCTTC
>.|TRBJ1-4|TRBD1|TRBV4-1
CASSQDRDRGEKLFF
TGCGCCAGCAGCCAAGACCGAGACAGGGGAGAAAAACTGTTTTTT
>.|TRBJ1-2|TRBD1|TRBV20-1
CSARDTRGLYGYTF
TGCAGTGCTAGAGATACGAGGGGGCTTTATGGCTACACCTTC
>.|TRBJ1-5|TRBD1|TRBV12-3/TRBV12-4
CASSRRQGRHQPQHF
TGTGCCAGCAGCCGCAGACAGGGACGCCATCAGCCCCAGCATTTT
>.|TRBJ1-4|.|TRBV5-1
CASSLGGRNGKLFF
TGCGCCAGCAGCTTAGGGGGGAGGAATGGAAAACTGTTTTTT
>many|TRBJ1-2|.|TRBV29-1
CSVFLPTGYGYTF
TGCAGCGTGTTTTTACCAACAGGCTATGGCTACACCTTC
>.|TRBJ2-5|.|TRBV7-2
CASSVGVAQETQYF
TGTGCCAGCAGCGTAGGGGTAGCTCAAGAGACCCAGTACTTC
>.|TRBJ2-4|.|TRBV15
CATSRGVAKNIQYF
TGTGCCACCAGCAGAGGAGTAGCCAAAAACATTCAGTACTTC
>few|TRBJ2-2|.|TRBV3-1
CASSQGGPGELFF
TGTGCCAGCAGCCAAGGGGGACCCGGGGAGCTGTTTTTT
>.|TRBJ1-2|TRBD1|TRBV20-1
CSASTGKGYGYTF
TGCAGTGCGTCGACAGGGAAGGGCTATGGCTACACCTTC
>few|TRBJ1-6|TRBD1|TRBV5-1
CASGQGGINSPLHF
TGCGCCAGCGGACAGGGGGGAATTAATTCACCCCTCCACTTT
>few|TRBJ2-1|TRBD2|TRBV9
CASSTPTSDAYNEQFF
TGTGCCAGCAGCACCCCGACTAGCGACGCCTACAATGAGCAGTTCTTC